These T cell receptor beta chains were read from a single sample in a study of T cell repertoires in aging, cancer and after chemotherapy. MiXCR was run by TCRdb on the multiplex PCR reads, yielding one entry per CDR3 protein. The table lists 10,000 to 15,000 distinct CDR3 sequences, 35% of them singletons, with approximately 6.6% in the top ten. Material: blood. These receptors all come from a human donor in good health. The donor label of this sample is uncertain. CDR3s include the opening cysteine and the closing phenylalanine or tryptophan. Each record gives: D gene, J gene, clone size, V gene, CDR3 DNA, CDR3 protein. D genes are given only for firm matches. The listing skips clone size in some rows; elsewhere it reads once, few, many or a size class.

>TRBD1|TRBJ1-1|NA|TRBV6-5
TGTGCCAGCACCAAGGCCGCGGACAGGCAAAAAGCTTTCTTT
CASTKAADRQKAFF
>TRBD2|TRBJ2-2|large|TRBV29-1
TGCAGCGTTGGGACTAGCGGAGACACCGGGGAGCTGTTTTTT
CSVGTSGDTGELFF
>NA|TRBJ2-7|medium-sized|TRBV29-1
TGCAGCGTTGCAACACAGACTCTCGAGCAGTACTTC
CSVATQTLEQYF
>NA|TRBJ1-1|NA|TRBV11-3
TGTGCCAGCAGCTTGGAACAGAACACTGAAGCTTTCTTT
CASSLEQNTEAFF
>NA|TRBJ1-2|few|TRBV30
TGTGCCTGGAGCGAAGGGAGGGCCTATGGCTACACCTTC
CAWSEGRAYGYTF
>TRBD1|TRBJ1-6|NA|TRBV30
TGTGCCTGGAGTAGACAGGGGGACTCACCCCTCCACTTT
CAWSRQGDSPLHF
>NA|TRBJ1-5|NA|TRBV6-5
TGTGCCAGCAGTTACCCCGGCGGGGATCAGCCCCAGCATTTT
CASSYPGGDQPQHF
>NA|TRBJ2-6|medium-sized|TRBV7-6
TGTGCCAGCAGCTTAGCACCGGGGCCGAACTCTGGGGCCAACGTCCTGACTTTC
CASSLAPGPNSGANVLTF
>NA|TRBJ2-3|NA|TRBV6-2/TRBV6-3
TGTGCCAGCGTTCCGGGGGACAAGACCACAGATACGCAGTATTTT
CASVPGDKTTDTQYF
>NA|TRBJ2-2|NA|TRBV5-8
TGTGCCAGCAGCTCGGGGAGACAGGCGAACACCGGGGAGCTGTTTTTT
CASSSGRQANTGELFF
>NA|TRBJ1-5|NA|TRBV12-3/TRBV12-4
TGTGCCAGCAGCCACAGGGTTAGCAATCAGCCCCAGCATTTT
CASSHRVSNQPQHF
>NA|TRBJ2-1|NA|TRBV12-5
TGTGCTAGTGGTGCGGACATTTATGACGAGCAGTTCTTC
CASGADIYDEQFF
>TRBD1|TRBJ1-2|NA|TRBV19
TGTGCCAGTAGTGCTCCCGGACAGGGATACTATGGCTACACCTTC
CASSAPGQGYYGYTF
>TRBD1|TRBJ2-5|NA|TRBV30
TGTGCCTGGAGTGTTTACACAGGGGTTGTTGGGACCCAGTACTTC
CAWSVYTGVVGTQYF
>NA|TRBJ2-2|medium-sized|TRBV19
TGTGCCAGTACCCTTCAGGGGATTAGCGGGGAGCTGTTTTTT
CASTLQGISGELFF
>NA|TRBJ2-1|NA|TRBV13
TGTGCCAGCAGTTCATCCGGGACCAACCCCTACAATGAGCAGTTCTTC
CASSSSGTNPYNEQFF